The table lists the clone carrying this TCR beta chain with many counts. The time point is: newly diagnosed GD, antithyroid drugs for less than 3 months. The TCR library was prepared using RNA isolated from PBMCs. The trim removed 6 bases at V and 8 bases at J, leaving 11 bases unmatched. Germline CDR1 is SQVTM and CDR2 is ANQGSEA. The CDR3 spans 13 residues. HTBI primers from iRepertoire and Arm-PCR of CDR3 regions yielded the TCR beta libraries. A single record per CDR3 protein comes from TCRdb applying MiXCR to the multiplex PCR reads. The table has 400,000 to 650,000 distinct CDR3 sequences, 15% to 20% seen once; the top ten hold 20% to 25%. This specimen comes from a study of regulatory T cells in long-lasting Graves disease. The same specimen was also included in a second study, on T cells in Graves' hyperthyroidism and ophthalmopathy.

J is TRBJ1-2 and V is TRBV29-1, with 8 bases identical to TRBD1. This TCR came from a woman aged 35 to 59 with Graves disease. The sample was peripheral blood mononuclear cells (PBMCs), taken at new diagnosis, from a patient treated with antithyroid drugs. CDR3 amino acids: CSVGKSTGEGYTF. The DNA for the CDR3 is TGCAGCGTAGGAAAATCGACAGGGGAAGGCTACACCTTC.